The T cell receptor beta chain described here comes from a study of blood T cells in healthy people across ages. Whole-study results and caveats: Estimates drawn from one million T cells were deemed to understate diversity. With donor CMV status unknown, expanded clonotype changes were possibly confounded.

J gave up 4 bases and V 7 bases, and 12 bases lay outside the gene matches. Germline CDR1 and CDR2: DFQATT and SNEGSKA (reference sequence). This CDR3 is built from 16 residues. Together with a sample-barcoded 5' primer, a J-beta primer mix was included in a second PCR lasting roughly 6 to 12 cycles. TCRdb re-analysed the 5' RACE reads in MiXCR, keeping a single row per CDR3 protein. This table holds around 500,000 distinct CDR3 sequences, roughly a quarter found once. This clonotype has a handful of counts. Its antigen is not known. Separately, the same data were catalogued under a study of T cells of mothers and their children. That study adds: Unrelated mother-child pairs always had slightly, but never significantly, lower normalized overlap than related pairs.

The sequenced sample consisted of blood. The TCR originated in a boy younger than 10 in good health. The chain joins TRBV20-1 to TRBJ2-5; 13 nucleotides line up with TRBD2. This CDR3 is CSGLGLAGYGGETQYF. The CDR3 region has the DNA TGCAGTGGACTGGGACTAGCGGGGTATGGTGGAGAGACCCAGTACTTC.